This T cell receptor beta chain was captured in a study of cytomegalovirus exposure and HLA in healthy donors. Notes on the study in general: The number of N-insertions in an Asian-associated ancestry cluster was reportedly below the roughly 660-donor mean in a later analysis.

As for this clone: The antigen remains undetermined.

Germline lookup yields CDR1 GTSNPN and CDR2 SVGIG (reference sequence). The V and J ends lost 1 base and 13 bases, in that order; junction bases with no gene match: 8. The CDR3 is 12 amino acids. The PCR was carried out with 60 Vbeta primers and 13 Jbeta primers. Assay: immunoSEQ multiplex PCR; the TCRdb copy retains only in-frame clones and omits some. The sample shows 90,000 to 130,000 clones, roughly 80% of them seen only once. The rearrangement links TRBV30 to TRBJ2-5, with 8 bases aligning to TRBD1. This TCR was sampled from a man between 25 and 39 years old in good health and CMV-seropositive. The sequenced material came from PBMCs. The CDR3 nucleotides are TGTGCCTGGAGTGCCTCGACAGGGGTTCGGTACTTC. Its translation: CAWSASTGVRYF.